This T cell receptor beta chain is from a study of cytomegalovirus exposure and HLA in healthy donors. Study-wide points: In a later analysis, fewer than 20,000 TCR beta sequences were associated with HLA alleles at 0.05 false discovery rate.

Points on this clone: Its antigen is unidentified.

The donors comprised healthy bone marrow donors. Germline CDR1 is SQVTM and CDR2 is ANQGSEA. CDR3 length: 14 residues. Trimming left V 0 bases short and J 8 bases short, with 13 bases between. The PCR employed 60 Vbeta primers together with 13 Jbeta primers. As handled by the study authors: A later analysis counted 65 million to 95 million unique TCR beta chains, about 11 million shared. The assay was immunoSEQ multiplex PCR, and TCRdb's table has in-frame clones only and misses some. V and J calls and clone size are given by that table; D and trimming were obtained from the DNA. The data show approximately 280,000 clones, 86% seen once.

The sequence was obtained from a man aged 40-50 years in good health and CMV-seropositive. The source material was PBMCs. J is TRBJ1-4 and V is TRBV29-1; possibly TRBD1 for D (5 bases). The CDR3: CSVEDNGEGEKLFF. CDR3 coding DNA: TGCAGCGTTGAAGATAACGGGGAGGGGGAAAAACTGTTTTTT.